Each of the 14 T cell receptor beta chains below was sequenced from the same sample in a study of beta chain features in type 1 diabetes. cDNA synthesis used the whole RNA isolate, giving expressed TCRB sequences. Sequencing used immunoSEQ multiplex PCR; TCRdb keeps in-frame clones, though not all of them. This sample has fewer than 900,000 clones, with 15% to 20% found just once. The sample taken for sequencing was naive CD4+ T cells from blood. These receptors all stem from a woman between 18 and 30 years old in good health.

The chain is built from TRBV7-9 and TRBJ2-5, with 13 bases that match TRBD2. This CDR3 is 15 amino acids long. The junction had 8 bases not matched to a gene; V was cut back by 4 bases and J by 9 bases. Germline assignment: CDR1 SEHNR and CDR2 FQNEAQ (reference sequence). CDR3 bases: TGTGCCAGCAGCTGGGGACTAGCGGGATTAGGGTCCCAGTACTTC. This encodes CASSWGLAGLGSQYF.

V is TRBV13 and J is TRBJ2-5; TRBD2 agrees at 8 bases. Germline CDR1 and CDR2: PRHDT and FYEKMQ (reference sequence). CDR3 length: 16 amino acids. V was clipped by 1 base and J by 5 bases; unmatched bases: 9. CDR3 bases: TGTGCCAGCAGCTTAGTATCGCGGGGGGCTCGGGAGACCCAGTACTTC. This translates into CASSLVSRGARETQYF.

This clone was observed a few times. Other DNA sequences in the sample encode the same CDR3. The DNA of the CDR3 is TGCAGCGTTGGATACAATGAGCAGTTCTTC. It specifies CSVGYNEQFF. The chain is built from TRBV29-1 and TRBJ2-1; D is undetermined. Germline CDR1 is SQVTM and CDR2 is ANQGSEA. V was pared by 4 bases and J by 4 bases, with 2 bases between. This CDR3 has 10 amino acids.

The V gene is TRBV27, the J gene TRBJ2-1; D may be TRBD2 (7 bases). Germline V lookup: CDR1 MNHEY, CDR2 SMNVEV (reference sequence). The CDR3 is 17 amino acids. V was shortened by 2 bases and J by 5 bases, with 19 bases between the two germline ends. In DNA, the CDR3 is TGTGCCAGCAGTTTAACAGGGTGGTCCCTAGCGGACAATGAGCAGTTCTTC. This sequence encodes CASSLTGWSLADNEQFF.

This clone was found a few times. V and J are TRBV9 and TRBJ2-1; D is ambiguous. The V gene lost 2 bases and the J gene lost 1 base, with 10 bases spanning the gap. Germline CDR1 is SGDLS and CDR2 is YYNGEE. This CDR3 is built from 15 residues. The CDR3 protein is CASSVSPNSYNEQFF. The DNA for the CDR3 is TGTGCCAGCAGCGTTAGCCCGAATTCCTACAATGAGCAGTTCTTC.

This rearrangement joins TRBV2 to TRBJ2-7; D remains unclear. The CDR3 runs to 12 residues. V lost 11 bases, J lost 4 bases, and 15 bases lay in between. Germline assignment: CDR1 SNHLY and CDR2 FYNNEI. In DNA, the CDR3 is TGTGCCGGGAAGGACGATCGGTACGAGCAGTACTTC. The encoded protein is CAGKDDRYEQYF.

As to this clone: One end of the junction varies from germline; a read error may be responsible. The chain uses TRBV7-7 and TRBJ2-2, with 11 bases that match TRBD2. CDR3 length: 17 amino acids. CDR1 is SSHAT, CDR2 FNYEAQ, per germline (reference sequence). CDR3 region: CASSPIILAGDTGELFF. In DNA form, the CDR3 reads TGTGCTAGCAGCCCGATTATACTAGCGGGAGATACCGGGGAGCTGTTTTTT. Combining the CDR3 with reference TRBV7-7 and TRBJ2-2 gives the whole variable domain GAGVSQSPRYKVTKRGQDVTLRCDPISSHATLYWYQQALGQGPEFLTYFNYEAQPDKSGLPSDRFSAERPEGSISTLTIQRTEQRDSAMYRCASSPIILAGDTGELFFGEGSRLTVL.

V gene TRBV20-1 combines with J gene TRBJ1-1; no reliable D call. The CDR3 spans 11 residues. The germline V gene has CDR1 DFQATT and CDR2 SNEGSKA (reference sequence). Trimming shortened V by 3 bases and J by 6 bases, and 8 bases separated the two germline ends. The CDR3 bases are TGCAGTGCTAGGGGGTACTCTGAAGCTTTCTTT. Protein product: CSARGYSEAFF.

The rearrangement links TRBV10-3 to TRBJ1-3; no definite D call. Germline CDR1 and CDR2: ENHRY and SYGVKD. This CDR3 contains 14 residues. V dropped 6 bases and J dropped 2 bases, with 11 bases sitting between them. The CDR3 DNA reads TGTGCCATCAGGGACGGCGGTGCTGGAAACACCATATATTTT. Translation gives CAIRDGGAGNTIYF.

The genes are TRBV5-4 and TRBJ2-2; the match to TRBD2 covers 7 bases. CDR1 SGHNT and CDR2 YYREEE come from the germline V gene (reference sequence). Unmatched junction bases numbered 9, after V lost 4 bases and J lost 6 bases. The CDR3 covers 15 residues. For the CDR3, the DNA is TGTGCCAGCAGCATTAGCGGGCGGGCAGCCGGGGAGCTGTTTTTT. Its protein is CASSISGRAAGELFF.

This clone was seen a few times. The V gene is TRBV27, the J gene TRBJ2-1, with 10 bases matching TRBD2. This CDR3 comprises 15 residues. CDR1 MNHEY and CDR2 SMNVEV come from the germline V gene (reference sequence). Trimming removed 5 bases from V and 5 bases from J; junction bases left unmatched: 6. CDR3 in amino acids: CASSRSSGSDNEQFF. In DNA, the CDR3 is TGTGCCAGCAGTCGGTCTAGCGGGAGTGACAATGAGCAGTTCTTC.

The chain uses TRBV7-9 and TRBJ2-1; TRBD1 aligns across 9 bases. The junction had 5 bases not matched to a gene; V was cut back by 1 base and J by 7 bases. The CDR3 sequence is 15 residues long. Germline CDR1 reads SEHNR; CDR2 reads FQNEAQ (reference sequence). CDR3 bases: TGTGCCAGCAGCTTAGGTGGGACAGGGTCAAATGAGCAGTTCTTC. This codes for CASSLGGTGSNEQFF.

In DNA form, the CDR3 reads TGTGCCAGCAGCCCGCGACTAGCGGGAGGTAATGGGAATGAGCAGTTCTTC. This encodes CASSPRLAGGNGNEQFF. The rearrangement links TRBV9 to TRBJ2-1; 13 bases align to TRBD2. Germline V gene sequence: CDR1 SGDLS, CDR2 YYNGEE. This CDR3 contains 17 residues. The junction had 11 bases not matched to a gene; V was cut back by 4 bases and J by 7 bases.

The J gene is TRBJ2-3, the V gene TRBV25-1, with a possible D match to TRBD2 (5 bases). V lost 6 bases, J lost 9 bases, and 10 bases lay in between. CDR1 and CDR2 from the germline V gene are MGHDK and SYGVNS. This CDR3 is built from 11 residues. The CDR3 bases are TGTGCCAGCAGGCAACTAGAGACGCAGTATTTT. Residues: CASRQLETQYF.